A single sample gave rise to the 5 T cell receptor beta chains below, sequenced in a study of T cell clonality in common variable immunodeficiency. The data were produced by immunoSEQ multiplex PCR, yet TCRdb's version contains in-frame clones alone and is incomplete. The specimen has about 40,000 clones, none found just once. Sequenced material: peripheral blood mononuclear cells. The receptors shown here come from a person between 18 and 75 years old in good health.

This clone was seen only a few times. From the germline J gene comes the end of the CDR3, since the read stops 3 residues before it. The rearrangement joins TRBV5-1 to TRBJ2-7, with 7 bases lining up with TRBD2. Germline V gene sequence: CDR1 SGHRS, CDR2 YFSETQ. The CDR3 is 15 residues long. V lost 2 bases and J lost 2; bases outside the gene matches: 7. The CDR3 bases that were read are TGCGCCAGCAGCTTTGGGGGGGTGATCCCCTACGAG. This encodes CASSFGGVIPYE. The CDR3 in full is CASSFGGVIPYEQYF.

This clone showed up many times. The covered CDR3 bases are TGCAGTGCTAGAGATCCGTGGGGGGGTAGGAATGAG. This translates into CSARDPWGGRNE. The CDR3 in full is CSARDPWGGRNEQFF. The V and J genes are TRBV20-1 and TRBJ2-1, with TRBD2 matching 7 bases. Read sequence stops 3 residues before the CDR3 end, and the germline J gene provides the missing end. This CDR3 comprises 15 residues. Per the germline V gene, CDR1 is DFQATT and CDR2 is SNEGSKA (reference sequence). Trimming at V came to 0 bases and at J to 7 bases, leaving 9 bases not matched to a gene.

CDR3 region: CASSPLAGGPSSYNEQFF. CDR3 DNA, as far as it was read: TGTGCCAGCTCACCCCTAGCGGGAGGCCCGAGCTCCTACAATGAG. The rearrangement uses TRBV18 and TRBJ2-1; 11 positions agree with TRBD2. The CDR3 is cut off 3 residues early in the read; its end comes from the germline J gene. Unmatched junction bases numbered 7, after V lost 3 bases and J lost 0 bases. CDR1 is KGHSH, CDR2 LQKENI, per germline. The CDR3 has 18 amino acids.

This clone appeared many times. The read falls 3 residues short of the CDR3 end, and the missing part is taken from the germline J gene. The chain is built from TRBV5-8 and TRBJ2-2; TRBD2 is a possible D gene (6 bases). V lost 7 bases, J lost 2 bases, and 9 bases lay in between. The CDR3 has 13 amino acids. Germline V gene lookup returns CDR1 SGHTS and CDR2 YDEGEE. CDR3 in amino acids: CASRGINTGELFF. CDR3 DNA, as far as it was read: TGTGCCAGCCGGGGGATAAACACCGGGGAG.

This clone was seen more than once but under ten times. Read sequence stops 3 residues before the CDR3 end, and the germline J gene provides the missing end. The rearrangement uses TRBV7-9 and TRBJ1-4; D gene uncertain. The CDR3 has 15 residues. CDR1 SEHNR and CDR2 FQNEAQ come from the germline V gene (reference sequence). Trimming cost V 0 bases and J 3 bases, with 8 bases left between them. CDR3 sequence reads: CASSLAEGSNEKLFF. Incomplete CDR3 DNA: TGTGCCAGCAGCTTAGCCGAGGGTTCTAATGAAAAA.